Following are 21 T cell receptor beta chains from one sample sequenced in a study of graft-versus-host responses after intestinal transplantation. Libraries were prepared by immunoSEQ multiplex PCR; TCRdb keeps only in-frame clonotypes and omits some of them. Of 70,000 to 95,000 clones in the sample, over 80% were seen once. Antigens of these TCRs are unknown. The sequencing used unstimulated CD8+ T cells sorted from spleen or lymph node cells, collected before transplant. Every receptor here comes from a human donor who was the organ donor for an intestinal transplant.

The chain employs TRBV18 and TRBJ2-2; TRBD2 matches at 9 bases. The CDR3 covers 16 residues. CDR1 and CDR2 (germline): KGHSH, LQKENI. After removal of 2 bases from V and 6 bases from J, the junction contained 7 bases not matched to a gene. The CDR3 spells CASSPDSAGGAGELFF. Written as DNA, the CDR3 is TGTGCCAGCTCACCAGACTCCGCGGGAGGGGCCGGGGAGCTGTTTTTT.

Only one count was recorded for this clone. A junction end diverges from the germline sequence, so it may reflect a read error. The chain combines TRBV6-1 with TRBJ2-5; TRBD1 agrees at 7 bases. Germline V gives CDR1 MNHNS, CDR2 SASEGT. The CDR3 has 14 residues. CDR3 DNA sequence: TGTGCCAGCAGTGAGTGGGACAGCCAAGAGGCCCAGTACTTC. Translated: CASSEWDSQEAQYF.

This clone was counted a few times. This rearrangement joins TRBV2 to TRBJ2-3, with TRBD2 identical over 10 bases. Per germline, CDR1 SNHLY and CDR2 FYNNEI. The CDR3 consists of 16 residues. V lost 7 bases, J lost 2 bases, and 9 bases stayed unmatched. This CDR3 is CASTPVLAGPTDTQYF. The CDR3 DNA is TGTGCCAGCACCCCCGTACTAGCGGGGCCCACAGATACGCAGTATTTT.

The gene calls are TRBV19 and TRBJ1-1, with D tentatively TRBD1 (5 bases). The CDR3 has 15 residues. Trimming took 6 bases from V and 5 from J, leaving 19 bases between them. Germline CDR1 and CDR2: LNHDA and SQIVND (reference sequence). The CDR3 reads CASSPYGGRSTEAFF. As DNA, the CDR3 is TGTGCCAGTAGCCCCTACGGGGGAAGGTCGACTGAAGCTTTCTTT.

The chain has TRBV12-5 and TRBJ2-2; 7 bases fit TRBD1. Per the germline V gene, CDR1 is LGHNT and CDR2 is FRNRAP. CDR3 length: 16 amino acids. V shed 3 bases and J 6 bases; nucleotides not matched to a gene: 10. The CDR3 reads CASGFWDRRVAGELFF. The DNA for the CDR3 is TGTGCTAGTGGTTTCTGGGACAGAAGGGTTGCCGGGGAGCTGTTTTTT.

This sequence joins TRBV19 and TRBJ2-4; tentative D call: TRBD1 (6 bases). Germline lookup yields CDR1 LNHDA and CDR2 SQIVND (reference sequence). V shed 5 bases and J shed 13 bases, with 18 bases lying between them. This CDR3 is 13 amino acids long. The CDR3 region has the DNA TGTGCCAGTAGTCACAGGGAAACCTCAGTCCAGTACTTC. Residues: CASSHRETSVQYF.

This chain's CDR3 is CASSLFGGAQETQYF. The CDR3 nucleotides are TGTGCCAGCAGCTTATTCGGGGGGGCGCAAGAGACCCAGTACTTC. The rearrangement links TRBV7-9 to TRBJ2-5; 8 bases line up with TRBD2. This CDR3 spans 15 amino acids. V shed 2 bases and J 2 bases; nucleotides not matched to a gene: 4. CDR1 is SEHNR and CDR2 is FQNEAQ in the germline V gene (reference sequence).

The J gene is TRBJ1-2, the V gene TRBV28; TRBD1 might be the D (5 bases). This CDR3 is 13 amino acids long. Trimming pared 3 bases from V and 3 bases from J, leaving 8 bases between. Per germline, CDR1 MDHEN and CDR2 SYDVKM. CDR3 region: CASSFPRDYGYTF. Written as DNA, the CDR3 is TGTGCCAGCAGTTTTCCCAGGGACTATGGCTACACCTTC.

This chain uses TRBV11-2 with TRBJ1-1; 8 bases are shared with TRBD1. Losses at the gene ends were 3 bases for V and 1 base for J; bases not matched to a gene: 4. Germline CDR1 is SGHAT and CDR2 is FQNNGV. The CDR3 runs to 15 residues. The CDR3 loop is CASSFAGTGNTEAFF. The CDR3 nucleotides are TGTGCCAGCAGCTTTGCCGGGACAGGGAACACTGAAGCTTTCTTT.

This CDR3 reads CAWGGWGSTEAFF. For the CDR3, the DNA is TGTGCCTGGGGGGGGTGGGGTAGCACTGAAGCTTTCTTT. The chain combines TRBV30 with TRBJ1-1; D might be TRBD1 (5 bases). V dropped 5 bases and J dropped 4 bases, with 14 bases sitting between them. This CDR3 region has 13 residues. The germline gives CDR1 GTSNPN, CDR2 SVGIG (reference sequence).

The chain joins TRBV12-2 to TRBJ1-2; TRBD1, the table's D call, lacks a check against the DNA. TRBV12-2 is listed as a pseudogene. This CDR3 is built from 14 residues. DNA of the CDR3: TGTGCAAGTCGCTGTCATTCAGGGGCCCGTGGCTACACCTTC. This encodes CASRCHSGARGYTF.

This clone was picked up one time. This sequence joins TRBV27 and TRBJ2-3; no definite D call. V lost 8 bases, J lost 0 bases, and 12 bases lay in between. Germline values: CDR1 MNHEY, CDR2 SMNVEV (reference sequence). The CDR3 is 14 amino acids. The CDR3 is CASRWASSTDTQYF. CDR3 sequence (DNA): TGTGCCAGCCGATGGGCCTCTAGCACAGATACGCAGTATTTT.

The J gene is TRBJ1-1, the V gene TRBV7-6, with D unclear. The length of the CDR3 is 15 residues. The V gene lost 1 base and the J gene lost 4 bases, with 13 bases spanning the gap. Per the germline V gene, CDR1 is SGHVS and CDR2 is FNYEAQ. The CDR3 bases are TGTGCCAGCAGCTTAGATCCATTACGGGGCACTGAAGCTTTCTTT. Amino acid sequence: CASSLDPLRGTEAFF.

The gene calls are TRBV23-1 and TRBJ1-2; D is perhaps TRBD1 (6 bases). TRBV23-1 is identified as an open reading frame with a role that is uncertain. CDR3 length equals 14 residues. Trimming pared 7 bases from V and 5 bases from J, leaving 17 bases between. CDR3 amino acids: CASKRRGGLYGYTF. DNA of the CDR3: TGCGCCAGCAAACGTAGGGGGGGATTATATGGCTACACCTTC.

The V call is TRBV13, the J call TRBJ2-1; the match to TRBD1 covers 11 bases. V lost 4 bases, J lost 9 bases, and 11 bases stayed unmatched. This CDR3 comprises 16 residues. CDR1 is PRHDT, CDR2 FYEKMQ, per germline (reference sequence). CDR3 residues: CASSSGQGEWLSEQFF. The DNA of the CDR3 is TGTGCCAGCAGCTCGGGACAGGGGGAATGGTTGAGTGAGCAGTTCTTC.

The rearrangement uses TRBV7-9 and TRBJ2-1; TRBD1 agrees at 8 bases. Germline V gene sequence: CDR1 SEHNR, CDR2 FQNEAQ (reference sequence). The CDR3 has 15 residues. V trimming: 3 bases; J trimming: 3 bases; junction bases outside the gene matches: 4. The CDR3 DNA reads as TGTGCCAGCAGCTTTGGACAGGGACACTACAATGAGCAGTTCTTC. This translates into CASSFGQGHYNEQFF.

The J gene is TRBJ1-2, the V gene TRBV5-6, with D perhaps matching TRBD1 (6 bases). V dropped 1 base and J dropped 5 bases, with 18 bases sitting between them. CDR1 and CDR2 (germline): SGHDT, YYEEEE. The CDR3 runs 16 residues. In DNA form, the CDR3 reads TGTGCCAGCAGCTTGTCCTCCCCAGGGGATTTGTATGGCTACACCTTC. Protein product: CASSLSSPGDLYGYTF.

In its sample, this clone was seen once. This chain links TRBV7-6 with TRBJ2-7; perhaps TRBD2 as D (6 bases). The germline V and J ends were trimmed by 5 bases and 3 bases, with 17 bases remaining between them. CDR1 is SGHVS, CDR2 FNYEAQ, per germline. The CDR3 extends over 15 amino acids. The CDR3 region has the DNA TGTGCCAGCAGCCTCCTCGGGAGCTCTTACTACGAGCAGTACTTC. This codes for CASSLLGSSYYEQYF.

The sample holds one count of this clone. The rearrangement joins TRBV7-8 to TRBJ1-1; D may be TRBD1 (5 bases). V lost 3 bases and J 1 base, leaving 12 bases between the germline ends. Germline V gene sequence: CDR1 SGHVS, CDR2 FQNEAQ. The CDR3 runs 15 residues. As DNA, the CDR3 is TGTGCCAGCAGCTTGGGGCAAAGAACGAACACTGAAGCTTTCTTT. It translates to CASSLGQRTNTEAFF.

DNA for the CDR3: TGTGCCAGCAGCTTGGGCCGACAAGTGAACACTGAAGCTTTCTTT. It yields the protein CASSLGRQVNTEAFF. The chain combines TRBV5-6 with TRBJ1-1; unclear D gene. Germline V CDR1 and CDR2: SGHDT, YYEEEE. Trimming left V 0 bases short and J 0 bases short, with 9 bases between. The CDR3 extends over 15 amino acids.

This sequence joins TRBV27 and TRBJ2-3; a weak D match, TRBD1 (6 bases). The V gene's germline CDR1 is MNHEY and CDR2 SMNVEV (reference sequence). V gave up 3 bases and J gave up 10 bases, with 11 bases separating them. The CDR3 totals 12 residues. CDR3 bases: TGTGCCAGCAGTTTCCAGGGGCTGGCGCAGTATTTT. Amino acid sequence: CASSFQGLAQYF.